Following are 8 T cell receptor beta chains from one sample sequenced in a study of Ad26.COV2.S vaccination and SARS-CoV-2 variants. The data were produced by immunoSEQ multiplex PCR, yet TCRdb's version contains in-frame clones alone and is incomplete. The sample records approximately 400,000 clones, roughly 80% being singletons. The treatment was: some 19 received Ad26.COV2.S at low or high dose, single or two shots; several received placebo; per-sample allocation not given. Sampling occurred on day 63 after the first vaccine or placebo injection. The sample was peripheral blood, taken in a trial of Ad26.COV2.S vaccine versus placebo. Every receptor here comes from a person between 18 and 65 years old who received the Ad26.COV2.S COVID-19 vaccine or a placebo.

The rearrangement joins TRBV24-1 to TRBJ2-3, with D perhaps TRBD1 or TRBD2 (5 bases each). CDR1 is KGHDR, CDR2 SFDVKD, per germline. The CDR3 has 14 amino acids. The ends were cut back, 3 bases at V and 2 bases at J, with 8 bases in the middle. The CDR3 spells CATSDGDPTDTQYF. The CDR3 bases are TGTGCCACCAGTGATGGGGACCCCACAGATACGCAGTATTTT.

The chain combines TRBV5-8 with TRBJ2-5; 10 bases are shared with TRBD1. CDR3 length: 15 amino acids. The junction had 6 bases not matched to a gene; V was cut back by 4 bases and J by 3 bases. Per the germline V gene, CDR1 is SGHTS and CDR2 is YDEGEE. The CDR3 is CASSVPGTGEETQYF. The DNA for the CDR3 is TGTGCCAGCAGCGTACCCGGGACAGGGGAAGAGACCCAGTACTTC.

The gene calls are TRBV18 and TRBJ1-2; D unclear. Trimming pared 8 bases from V and 0 bases from J, leaving 13 bases between. Germline lookup yields CDR1 KGHSH and CDR2 LQKENI. This CDR3 has 14 amino acids. Here the CDR3 DNA reads TGTGCCAGCCAGGTCGGGGTGGCTAACTATGGCTACACCTTC. Protein sequence: CASQVGVANYGYTF.

The V call is TRBV7-9, the J call TRBJ2-5; 10 bases line up with TRBD2. J lost 5 bases, V lost 6 bases, and 18 bases had no gene match. The germline gives CDR1 SEHNR, CDR2 FQNEAQ (reference sequence). This CDR3 comprises 18 residues. CDR3: CASRPNLSGRARGETQYF. Here the CDR3 DNA reads TGTGCCAGCAGACCTAACCTCAGCGGGAGGGCTCGGGGGGAGACCCAGTACTTC.

The chain is built from TRBV10-3 and TRBJ1-1; D might be TRBD1 (6 bases). V was cut by 10 bases and J by 1 base, with 13 bases left in between. The CDR3 spans 13 residues. CDR1 is ENHRY, CDR2 SYGVKD, per germline. CDR3 amino acids: CATTDSPNTEAFF. CDR3 DNA sequence: TGTGCCACCACGGACAGTCCGAACACTGAAGCTTTCTTT.

The rearrangement links TRBV27 to TRBJ1-1; 7 nucleotides match TRBD1. With 5 bases clipped from V and 11 bases from J, the junction kept 14 bases outside the gene matches. Germline CDR1 MNHEY, CDR2 SMNVEV (reference sequence). The CDR3 consists of 14 residues. The CDR3, as DNA: TGTGCCAGCAGTCTCCAGCCTCCGACAGGGCGTGCTTTCTTT. Protein: CASSLQPPTGRAFF.

This clone was detected a few times. The CDR3 DNA is TGTGCCAGCAGCGGGACCTCGAAGGGAAACGAGCAGTACTTC. Encoded protein: CASSGTSKGNEQYF. The chain is built from TRBV9 and TRBJ2-7; D call uncertain. Per the germline V gene, CDR1 is SGDLS and CDR2 is YYNGEE. Between the trimmed V and J ends, which lost 3 bases and 5 bases, there was a span of 15 bases. The CDR3 has 14 residues.

Of note for this clone: This sample includes further DNA sequences coding for the same CDR3. The chain has TRBV6-6 and TRBJ2-7; no reliable D call. The CDR3 has 12 residues. Trimming removed 0 bases from V and 6 bases from J, with 6 bases in between. Per germline, CDR1 MNHNY and CDR2 SVGAGI (reference sequence). The CDR3 here is CASSYSSREQYF. Here the CDR3 DNA reads TGTGCCAGCAGTTACTCGTCACGCGAGCAGTACTTC.